The 30 T cell receptor beta chains in this list originate from one sample, sequenced in a study of CXCR3-negative and CXCR3-positive naive CD8 T cells. Whole-study results and caveats: Naive CXCR3-positive cells had TRB CDR3s more hydrophobic than those of CXCR3-negative naive cells.

UMI-labeled 5' RACE TRB cDNA libraries were prepared from the cells. TCRdb re-called the 5' RACE reads, yielding one record per CDR3 amino acid sequence without DNA. The table for this sample gives under 150,000 distinct CDR3 sequences. These receptors have no known antigen. Sequenced sample: naive CXCR3+ CD8+ T cells from blood. Subset defined: CD45RO-CCR7+CD27+CD95- naive CD8+ T cells expressing CXCR3 (TNR3+). Receptor source: a human donor in good health. Some clones in this sample may be carry-over from other donors' samples.

This chain connects TRBV29-1 to TRBJ2-7. The CDR3 covers 11 residues. Germline CDR1 is SQVTM and CDR2 is ANQGSEA. The CDR3: CSGRSSYEQYF.

The CDR3 sequence: CASSFFQGSHEQYF. The rearrangement uses TRBV5-1 and TRBJ2-7. The CDR3 has 14 residues. Germline CDR1 reads SGHRS; CDR2 reads YFSETQ.

This sequence joins TRBV19 and TRBJ2-7; TCRdb's D gene call, TRBD2, goes unchecked for lack of DNA. The CDR3 is 16 residues long. Germline CDR1 and CDR2: LNHDA and SQIVND (reference sequence). CDR3 residues: CASSILSGTRTYEQYF.

The chain has TRBV2 and TRBJ2-5; the TCRdb call, TRBD1, lacks DNA for checking. The CDR3 spans 17 residues. Germline V gene data show CDR1 as SNHLY and CDR2 as FYNNEI. This chain's CDR3 is CASSDPALAGVKETQYF.

The chain joins TRBV19 to TRBJ1-2; as DNA is missing, the TRBD1 call by TCRdb cannot be tested. Per the germline V gene, CDR1 is LNHDA and CDR2 is SQIVND (reference sequence). The CDR3 has 15 amino acids. CDR3 protein: CASSSSRGQGYGYTF.

This rearrangement joins TRBV7-9 to TRBJ1-1; TCRdb indicates TRBD1, and absent DNA this call remains unverified. The CDR3 runs 13 residues. Germline-derived CDR1 and CDR2 are SEHNR and FQNEAQ (reference sequence). The CDR3: CASSPDSYTEAFF.

The CDR3 spells CASSLGRGETQYF. The chain combines TRBV12-3 or TRBV12-4 with TRBJ2-5; the TCRdb call, TRBD1, lacks DNA for checking. The CDR3 covers 13 residues.

The rearrangement links TRBV27 to TRBJ2-7; TCRdb picks TRBD1, but there is no DNA to check that call. Germline-derived CDR1 and CDR2 are MNHEY and SMNVEV (reference sequence). The CDR3 covers 14 residues. The CDR3 sequence is CASSYTGFAYEQYF.

The rearrangement links TRBV29-1 to TRBJ2-7; TCRdb selects TRBD1, and the lack of DNA leaves this call unchecked. CDR3 length: 13 residues. Germline V gives CDR1 SQVTM, CDR2 ANQGSEA. This CDR3 reads CSGRWGLESEQYF.

The chain has TRBV7-9 and TRBJ2-1; the D call from TCRdb, TRBD1, cannot be confirmed without DNA. The germline gives CDR1 SEHNR, CDR2 FQNEAQ (reference sequence). The CDR3 is 12 residues long. The CDR3: CASSLGPHEQFF.

J is TRBJ2-7 and V is TRBV7-9; TCRdb reports TRBD1, a call that lacks DNA to check it against. The CDR3 runs 15 residues. The germline V gene encodes CDR1 SEHNR and CDR2 FQNEAQ (reference sequence). The CDR3 reads CASSLVRTGGLEQYF. The full variable domain, rest sourced from reference TRBV7-9 and TRBJ2-7, is DTGVSQNPRHKITKRGQNVTFRCDPISEHNRLYWYRQTLGQGPEFLTYFQNEAQLEKSRLLSDRFSAERPKGSFSTLEIQRTEQGDSAMYLCASSLVRTGGLEQYFGPGTRLTVT.

V usage is TRBV9 and J usage is TRBJ2-7; TCRdb proposes TRBD1, but this gene call is untestable without DNA. Germline V CDR1 and CDR2: SGDLS, YYNGEE. The CDR3 contains 17 residues. The CDR3: CASSVDRDGTGPYEQYF.

The chain employs TRBV28 and TRBJ1-4; checking the TCRdb D call of TRBD1 is not possible without DNA. The length of the CDR3 is 20 residues. The V gene's germline CDR1 is MDHEN and CDR2 SYDVKM. The CDR3 here is CASSMLRLILNTGEDEKLFF. The full variable domain, in which reference TRBV28 and TRBJ1-4 provide the parts outside the CDR3, is DVKVTQSSRYLVKRTGEKVFLECVQDMDHENMFWYRQDPGLGLRLIYFSYDVKMKEKGDIPEGYSVSREKKERFSLILESASTNQTSMYLCASSMLRLILNTGEDEKLFFGSGTQLSVL.

The chain employs TRBV7-3 and TRBJ2-4; TCRdb returns TRBD1, unconfirmable since there is no DNA. CDR3 size: 16 residues. The germline gives CDR1 SGHTA, CDR2 FQGTGA. This chain's CDR3 is CASSSRQGLAKNIQYF. Full variable domain (missing parts from reference TRBV7-3 and TRBJ2-4): GAGVSQTPSNKVTEKGKYVELRCDPISGHTALYWYRQSLGQGPEFLIYFQGTGAADDSGLPNDRFFAVRPEGSVSTLKIQRTERGDSAVYLCASSSRQGLAKNIQYFGAGTRLSVL.

The V and J genes are TRBV11-2 and TRBJ2-7. The CDR3 has 14 amino acids. CDR1 is SGHAT and CDR2 is FQNNGV in the germline V gene. The chain's CDR3 is CASSLTGLHYEQYF.

The chain uses TRBV19 and TRBJ2-1; there is no DNA to check the TCRdb D call of TRBD2. The CDR3 loop spans 17 amino acids. Germline V gives CDR1 LNHDA, CDR2 SQIVND (reference sequence). The CDR3 protein is CASSSPPWEVTYNEQFF.

The chain joins TRBV3-1 to TRBJ2-3; TCRdb selects TRBD2, and the lack of DNA leaves this call unchecked. CDR3 length: 17 residues. Germline V gives CDR1 LGHDT, CDR2 YNNKEL (reference sequence). CDR3 protein: CASSQGDYMFGTDTQYF.

The V gene is TRBV28, the J gene TRBJ1-5. Germline lookup yields CDR1 MDHEN and CDR2 SYDVKM. There are 14 residues in the CDR3. This CDR3 is CASSSFSRNQPQHF.

The rearrangement joins TRBV12-3 or TRBV12-4 to TRBJ1-1; with no DNA, the TCRdb D assignment of TRBD1 cannot be verified. This CDR3 spans 16 amino acids. The CDR3 sequence: CASRDDAGQSNTEAFF.

The chain recombines TRBV9 with TRBJ2-7. Per germline, CDR1 SGDLS and CDR2 YYNGEE. The CDR3 covers 15 residues. The CDR3 reads CASSVDPENSYEQYF. The whole variable domain, filled in from reference TRBV9 and TRBJ2-7, reads DSGVTQTPKHLITATGQRVTLRCSPRSGDLSVYWYQQSLDQGLQFLIQYYNGEERAKGNILERFSAQQFPDLHSELNLSSLELGDSALYFCASSVDPENSYEQYFGPGTRLTVT.

The chain recombines TRBV29-1 with TRBJ2-2; TCRdb picks TRBD1, but there is no DNA to check that call. The CDR3 is 13 residues long. Germline V gene lookup returns CDR1 SQVTM and CDR2 ANQGSEA. The CDR3 reads CSVDIRVSGELFF.

The chain is built from TRBV4-1 and TRBJ2-7. The germline V gene has CDR1 MGHRA and CDR2 YSYEKL. This CDR3 spans 14 amino acids. The CDR3 protein is CASSQELRPYEQYF.

The gene calls are TRBV7-3 and TRBJ2-1; as DNA is missing, the TRBD1 call by TCRdb cannot be tested. Germline lookup yields CDR1 SGHTA and CDR2 FQGTGA. This CDR3 region has 13 residues. CDR3 amino acids: CASSLTGTDEQFF.

The V call is TRBV9, the J call TRBJ2-7; TCRdb lists TRBD2, though no DNA is available to test this call. The germline CDR1 and CDR2 sequences are SGDLS and YYNGEE. This CDR3 has 17 amino acids. The CDR3: CASSVVPNRDVAYEQYF.

The V call is TRBV28, the J call TRBJ1-6; TCRdb's assignment of TRBD1 cannot be checked, as there is no DNA. Germline V gives CDR1 MDHEN, CDR2 SYDVKM. The CDR3 covers 13 residues. CDR3 sequence: CASSLAPSSSLHF.

The chain links TRBV14 to TRBJ2-7. This CDR3 spans 12 amino acids. The germline CDR1 and CDR2 sequences are SGHDN and FVKESK. CDR3 amino acids: CASSYGRYEQYF.

V and J are TRBV28 and TRBJ2-7. The length of the CDR3 is 15 residues. Germline CDR1 reads MDHEN; CDR2 reads SYDVKM. The CDR3 loop reads CASSLFEKLSYEQYF. Based on the CDR3 plus reference TRBV28 and TRBJ2-7, the full variable domain is DVKVTQSSRYLVKRTGEKVFLECVQDMDHENMFWYRQDPGLGLRLIYFSYDVKMKEKGDIPEGYSVSREKKERFSLILESASTNQTSMYLCASSLFEKLSYEQYFGPGTRLTVT.

The chain employs TRBV12-5 and TRBJ2-5. This CDR3 contains 11 residues. From germline, CDR1 is LGHNT and CDR2 FRNRAP. This CDR3 reads CASGLLETQYF.

V and J are TRBV19 and TRBJ1-6; TCRdb indicates TRBD1, and absent DNA this call remains unverified. The CDR3 is 16 amino acids. CDR1 and CDR2 from the germline V gene are LNHDA and SQIVND (reference sequence). This chain's CDR3 is CASSPPETGHNSPLHF.

The chain is built from TRBV19 and TRBJ2-2; as DNA is missing, the TRBD2 call by TCRdb cannot be tested. Germline CDR1 and CDR2: LNHDA and SQIVND (reference sequence). This CDR3 has 12 residues. The CDR3 loop is CASKLGGGELFF. The full variable domain, its missing parts supplied by reference TRBV19 and TRBJ2-2, is DGGITQSPKYLFRKEGQNVTLSCEQNLNHDAMYWYRQDPGQGLRLIYYSQIVNDFQKGDIAEGYSVSREKKESFPLTVTSAQKNPTAFYLCASKLGGGELFFGEGSRLTVL.